The 14 T cell receptor beta chains below were found in one sample sequenced in a study of tumor and adjacent non-tumor tissue in lung cancer. No cell sorting was done before RNA was extracted from the tissue. This non-tumor lung sample came from over 3 cm beyond the tumor edge. Three rounds of nested PCR, following a modified ARM-PCR protocol, produced the TCRbeta library. TCRdb used MiXCR to reprocess the multiplex PCR reads, holding one entry per CDR3 protein. The sample includes some 100,000 distinct CDR3 sequences, 60% to 80% of them seen just once. Specimen: distant non-tumor lung tissue. These receptors all stem from a man in his 60s with non-small cell lung cancer.

In this sample, this clonotype turned up many times. CDR3 loop: CASSLTGYEQYF. The DNA for the CDR3 is TGTGCCAGCAGCTTGACAGGCTACGAGCAGTACTTC. The chain couples TRBV5-6 to TRBJ2-7; a weak D match, TRBD1 (5 bases). The CDR3 totals 12 residues. Germline loops: CDR1 SGHDT, CDR2 YYEEEE. The V end was cut by 1 base, the J end by 3 bases, with 5 bases between. Drawing the rest from reference TRBV5-6 and TRBJ2-7, the complete variable domain is DAGVTQSPTHLIKTRGQQVTLRCSPKSGHDTVSWYQQALGQGPQFIFQYYEEEERQRGNFPDRFSGHQFPNYSSELNVNALLLGDSALYLCASSLTGYEQYFGPGTRLTVT.

Details on this clonotype: It may be a read error: a sequence one base away is much more abundant. V is TRBV4-3 and J is TRBJ2-2; D ambiguous. Germline values: CDR1 LGHNA, CDR2 YSLEER. The CDR3 contains 15 residues. V was cut by 0 bases and J by 6 bases, with 11 bases left in between. DNA for the CDR3: TGCGCCAGCAGCCAAGAACCCGGTAGCTCCGGGGAGCTGTTTTTT. This translates into CASSQEPGSSGELFF.

Of note for this clonotype: A junction end diverges from the germline sequence, so it may reflect a read error. The gene calls are TRBV4-2 and TRBJ1-5; TRBD1 agrees at 8 bases. The CDR3 consists of 16 residues. Germline assignment: CDR1 LGHNA and CDR2 YNFKEQ. This CDR3 reads CASSQDLEQGDQTQHF. The CDR3 DNA follows: TGTGCCAGCAGCCAAGATTTGGAACAGGGGGATCAGACCCAGCATTTT.

The chain combines TRBV11-2 with TRBJ2-3, with 8 bases identical to TRBD1. The CDR3 is 14 residues long. Trimming at V came to 11 bases and at J to 6 bases, leaving 13 bases not matched to a gene. Germline lookup yields CDR1 SGHAT and CDR2 FQNNGV. The CDR3 sequence: CAGCKGQGSDTQYF. As DNA, the CDR3 is TGTGCCGGCTGCAAAGGACAGGGTTCGGATACGCAGTATTTT.

This sequence joins TRBV4-2 and TRBJ2-3; possibly TRBD1 or TRBD2 for D (5 bases each). CDR1 is LGHNA, CDR2 YNFKEQ, per germline. The V and J ends lost 3 bases and 2 bases respectively, with 15 bases between them. The CDR3 runs 16 residues. CDR3 DNA sequence: TGTGCCAGCAGCCATGGGGCTAGCCCTACCACAGATACGCAGTATTTT. Translation: CASSHGASPTTDTQYF.

In regard to this clonotype: The conserved phenylalanine or tryptophan normally closing the CDR3 is absent here, so this likely arose from a read error. This chain links TRBV6-2 or TRBV6-3 with TRBJ2-1; the match to TRBD2 covers 8 bases. Germline V gives CDR1 MNHEY, CDR2 SVGEGT. The J segment lost 2 bases and the V segment lost 4 bases, leaving 13 bases of the junction unmatched. The CDR3 is 18 amino acids. CDR3 residues: CASSSLGLLAGTYNEQFS. DNA for the CDR3: TGTGCCAGCAGTTCTCTGGGGCTCTTAGCGGGGACCTACAATGAGCAGTTCTCC.

This clonotype turned up a few times. The chain uses TRBV2 and TRBJ2-2; TRBD1 matches at 9 bases. Germline V lookup: CDR1 SNHLY, CDR2 FYNNEI. This CDR3 is built from 14 residues. V was pared by 7 bases and J by 4 bases, with 4 bases of the junction left unmatched. CDR3 sequence reads: CASKDRGSTGELFF. The CDR3, as DNA: TGTGCCAGCAAGGACAGGGGCAGCACCGGGGAGCTGTTTTTT.

As concerns this clonotype: A clone one base away is much larger, so this may be a read error. The chain has TRBV12-3 or TRBV12-4 and TRBJ2-3; the D gene is possibly TRBD1 (5 bases). The CDR3 consists of 12 residues. The CDR3 DNA follows: TGTGTCAGCAGGGTAGCTACAGATACGCAGTATTTT. It codes for CVSRVATDTQYF.

A word on this clonotype: One end of the junction varies from germline; a read error may be responsible. The CDR3, as DNA: TGTGCCAGCAGCTTAAGGATGACTTTGGACACTGTAGCTTTCTTT. This codes for CASSLRMTLDTVAFF. This chain links TRBV11-2 with TRBJ1-1, with D perhaps matching TRBD1 (5 bases). The germline V gene has CDR1 SGHAT and CDR2 FQNNGV. This CDR3 is built from 15 residues.

This clonotype was observed a few times. The chain carries TRBV6-5 and TRBJ1-2, with D perhaps matching TRBD1 (6 bases). Germline CDR1 reads MNHEY; CDR2 reads SVGAGI. CDR3 length equals 15 residues. Trimming shortened V by 2 bases and J by 4 bases, and 14 bases separated the two germline ends. CDR3 residues: CASSYPQGPSYGYTF. Written as DNA, the CDR3 is TGTGCCAGCAGTTACCCCCAGGGGCCTTCCTATGGCTACACCTTC.

In its sample, this clonotype was seen many times. The V gene is TRBV6-6, the J gene TRBJ2-1, with a possible D match to TRBD2 (6 bases). The ends were cut back, 6 bases at V and 8 bases at J, with 11 bases in the middle. The CDR3 has 12 residues. The germline gives CDR1 MNHNY, CDR2 SVGAGI (reference sequence). The chain's CDR3 is CASSTLAYEQFF. Here the CDR3 DNA reads TGTGCCAGCAGCACACTAGCCTATGAGCAGTTCTTC.

On this clonotype itself: One end of the junction fails to match germline, which may point to a read error. The gene calls are TRBV6-2 or TRBV6-3 and TRBJ2-1, with 11 bases matching TRBD2. The CDR3 sequence is 18 residues long. Germline values: CDR1 MNHEY, CDR2 SVGEGT. The CDR3 DNA reads TGTGCCAGCAGTTTCTTGAATAGCGGGAGGGCCGAGGGGTATGAGCGGTTCTTC. It translates to CASSFLNSGRAEGYERFF.

On this clonotype itself: Its ends do not fully match the called genes, so a read error is possible. The CDR3 region is CASSVVGGTATQYF. The CDR3 DNA follows: TGTGCCAGCAGCGTGGTTGGGGGTACAGCGACCCAGTATTTC. The chain uses TRBV5-5 and TRBJ2-5; either TRBD1 or TRBD2 may fit D (5 bases each). The length of the CDR3 is 14 residues. Germline V lookup: CDR1 SGHKS, CDR2 YYEKEE (reference sequence). Looking up the rest from reference TRBV5-5 and TRBJ2-5 gives the full variable domain: DAGVTQSPTHLIKTRGQQVTLRCSPISGHKSVSWYQQVLGQGPQFIFQYYEKEERGRGNFPDRFSARQFPNYSSELNVNALLLGDSALYLCASSVVGGTATQYFGPGTRLLVL.

Note on this clonotype: A much bigger clone sits one base away, suggesting this may be a read error. The V gene is TRBV6-6, the J gene TRBJ1-1; perhaps TRBD1 as D (5 bases). This CDR3 is 13 amino acids long. The V gene's germline CDR1 is MNHNY and CDR2 SVGAGI (reference sequence). CDR3 coding DNA: TGTACCAGCAATGGAGGGGAAAACACTGAAGCTTTCTTT. It translates to CTSNGGENTEAFF.